These 3 T cell receptor beta chains came from one sample sequenced in a study of blood T cell repertoires in COVID-19. Profiling relied on immunoSEQ multiplex PCR, and the TCRdb table lists in-frame clones only, not all of them. Of approximately 210,000 clones listed, 87% were seen once; the top ten hold 7.2%. The specimen sequenced was PBMCs or T cells enriched from blood (not recorded which). All receptors derive from a man aged 25 to 40 in a cohort exposed to, infected with or recovered from COVID-19 (not recorded which).

The genes are TRBV27 and TRBJ1-2; D not certain. V was pared by 6 bases and J by 2 bases, with 7 bases between. This CDR3 spans 12 amino acids. Germline V gives CDR1 MNHEY, CDR2 SMNVEV (reference sequence). CDR3 DNA: TGTGCCAGCAGAGGCGGGAACTATGGCTACACCTTC. Amino acids: CASRGGNYGYTF.

The rearrangement links TRBV28 to TRBJ1-4, with D possibly matching TRBD1 (5 bases). Near its end, the DNA agrees better with TRBJ2-2, so the J call may be wrong. The CDR3 is 13 amino acids. Looked up from germline, CDR1 is MDHEN and CDR2 is SYDVKM. The CDR3 spells CASSLNQDRELFF. The CDR3 DNA reads TGTGCCAGCAGTTTGAATCAGGACAGGGAGCTGTTTTTT.

This clone was seen only once. This chain links TRBV27 with TRBJ1-2, with TRBD1 as a possible D gene (6 bases). The length of the CDR3 is 14 residues. The V gene's germline CDR1 is MNHEY and CDR2 SMNVEV (reference sequence). With 4 bases removed from V and 0 bases from J, the gap between germline ends came to 9 bases. In nucleotides, the CDR3 is TGTGCCAGCAGTTCAGGGGAAACTAACTATGGCTACACCTTC. This translates into CASSSGETNYGYTF.